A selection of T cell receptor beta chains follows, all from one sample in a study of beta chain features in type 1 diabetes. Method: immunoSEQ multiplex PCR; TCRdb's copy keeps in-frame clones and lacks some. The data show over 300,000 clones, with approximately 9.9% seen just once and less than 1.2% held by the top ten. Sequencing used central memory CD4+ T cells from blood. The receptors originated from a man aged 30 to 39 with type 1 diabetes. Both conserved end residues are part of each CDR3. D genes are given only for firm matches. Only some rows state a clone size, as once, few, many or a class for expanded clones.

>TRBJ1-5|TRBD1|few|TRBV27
CASRLQGQADQPQHF
TGTGCCAGCCGTCTACAGGGGCAGGCAGATCAGCCCCAGCATTTT
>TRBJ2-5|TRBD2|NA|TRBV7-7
CASSPRGEMRTETQYF
TGTGCTAGCAGCCCCCGGGGGGAGATGAGGACGGAGACCCAGTACTTC
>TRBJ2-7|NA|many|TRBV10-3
CAIRAAYEQYF
TGTGCCATCAGAGCCGCCTACGAGCAGTACTTC
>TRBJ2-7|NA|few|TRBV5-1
CASSLDGIGAYEQYF
TGCGCCAGCAGCTTAGACGGCATCGGAGCCTACGAGCAGTACTTC
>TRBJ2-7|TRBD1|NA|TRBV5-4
CASSLQFGQGAISTYEQYF
TGTGCCAGCAGCTTGCAATTCGGACAGGGGGCTATATCCACCTACGAGCAGTACTTC
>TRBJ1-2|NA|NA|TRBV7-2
CASSLDTQIPYGYTF
TGTGCCAGCAGCTTAGACACACAGATTCCCTATGGCTACACCTTC
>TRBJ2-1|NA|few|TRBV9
CASSYAFSNEQFF
TGTGCCAGCAGCTATGCCTTCTCGAATGAGCAGTTCTTC
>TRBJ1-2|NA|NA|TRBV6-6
CASSPDGARGGYTF
TGTGCCAGCAGTCCCGATGGGGCCCGTGGAGGCTACACCTTC
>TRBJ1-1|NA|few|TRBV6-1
CASSVQKDTEAFF
TGTGCCAGCAGTGTCCAGAAGGACACTGAAGCTTTCTTT
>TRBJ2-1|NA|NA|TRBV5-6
CASRNGPAREQFF
TGTGCCAGCAGAAACGGACCCGCAAGGGAGCAGTTCTTC
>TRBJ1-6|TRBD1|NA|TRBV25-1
CASSELDRSNSPLHF
TGTGCCAGCAGTGAATTGGACAGGTCTAATTCACCCCTCCACTTT
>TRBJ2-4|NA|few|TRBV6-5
CASSYTQGQNIQYF
TGTGCCAGCAGTTATACACAGGGCCAAAACATTCAGTACTTC
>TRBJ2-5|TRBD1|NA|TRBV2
CASRTGTGGIETQYF
TGTGCCAGCAGGACCGGGACAGGGGGCATAGAGACCCAGTACTTC
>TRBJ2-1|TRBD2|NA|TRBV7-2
CASSLLSGTSGVYNEQFF
TGTGCCAGCAGCTTACTATCCGGGACTAGCGGGGTTTACAATGAGCAGTTCTTC
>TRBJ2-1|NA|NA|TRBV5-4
CASSAGQNNEQFF
TGTGCCAGCAGCGCCGGACAGAACAATGAGCAGTTCTTC
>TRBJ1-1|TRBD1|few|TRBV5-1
CASSPGQGVTEAFF
TGCGCCAGCAGCCCGGGACAGGGGGTGACTGAAGCTTTCTTT
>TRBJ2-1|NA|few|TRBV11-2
CASSLAPLGEQFF
TGTGCCAGCAGCTTAGCCCCCTTGGGGGAGCAGTTCTTC
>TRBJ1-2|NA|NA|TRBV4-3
CASSQDLRGVNYGYTF
TGCGCCAGCAGCCAAGATTTACGCGGTGTTAACTATGGCTACACCTTC
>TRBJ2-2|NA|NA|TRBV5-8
CASSLLGAWTGELFF
TGTGCCAGCAGCTTGCTGGGGGCATGGACCGGGGAGCTGTTTTTT
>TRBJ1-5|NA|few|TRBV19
CASSIRLTQPQHF
TGTGCCAGTAGTATCAGGTTAACTCAGCCCCAGCATTTT
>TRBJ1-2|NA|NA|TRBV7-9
CASSLAGASSSRGYGYTF
TGTGCCAGCAGCTTAGCCGGAGCCTCTAGCTCACGAGGCTATGGCTACACCTTC
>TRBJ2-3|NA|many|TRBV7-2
CASSLVQATDTQYF
TGTGCCAGCAGCTTAGTACAGGCCACAGATACGCAGTATTTT
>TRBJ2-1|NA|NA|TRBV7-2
CASSLGTLGNYNEQFF
TGTGCCAGCAGCTTAGGGACCCTGGGGAATTACAATGAGCAGTTCTTC
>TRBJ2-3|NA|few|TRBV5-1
CASSLGVSAGQDTQYF
TGCGCCAGCAGCTTGGGAGTCTCGGCCGGCCAAGATACGCAGTATTTT
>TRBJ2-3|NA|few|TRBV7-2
CASSLKGDTQYF
TGTGCCAGCAGCTTAAAGGGAGATACGCAGTATTTT
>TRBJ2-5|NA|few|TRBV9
CASSGSVGVIETQYF
TGTGCCAGCAGCGGATCTGTAGGGGTTATAGAGACCCAGTACTTC
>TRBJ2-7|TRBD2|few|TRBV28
CASSLAGLVDLYEQYF
TGTGCCAGCAGTTTAGCCGGACTAGTTGACCTCTACGAGCAGTACTTC
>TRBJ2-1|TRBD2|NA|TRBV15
CATSRGAGENEQFF
TGTGCCACCAGCAGAGGAGCGGGGGAGAATGAGCAGTTCTTC
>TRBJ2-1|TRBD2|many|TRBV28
CASGSRLASYNEQFF
TGTGCCAGCGGGTCCCGACTAGCTTCCTACAATGAGCAGTTCTTC
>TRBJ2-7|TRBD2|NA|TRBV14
CASSQEVAAAGDPYEQYF
TGTGCCAGCAGCCAAGAGGTAGCAGCCGCGGGGGACCCCTACGAGCAGTACTTC
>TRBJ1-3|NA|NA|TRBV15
CATSRGQQTSGNTIYF
TGTGCCACCAGCAGAGGACAGCAAACTTCTGGAAACACCATATATTTT
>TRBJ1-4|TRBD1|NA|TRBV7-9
CASSLARQGTATNEKLFF
TGTGCCAGCAGCTTAGCCAGACAGGGAACAGCAACTAATGAAAAACTGTTTTTT
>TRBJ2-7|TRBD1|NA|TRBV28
CASRYRTGGPYEQYF
TGTGCCAGCAGGTACAGGACAGGGGGACCCTACGAGCAGTACTTC
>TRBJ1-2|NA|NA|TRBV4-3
CASSQGPANYGYTF
TGCGCCAGCAGCCAGGGTCCCGCTAACTATGGCTACACCTTC
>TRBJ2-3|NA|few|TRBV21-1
CASSIKGRGDDPGTQYF
TGTGCCAGCAGCATTAAGGGGCGGGGCGACGATCCGGGTACGCAGTATTTT
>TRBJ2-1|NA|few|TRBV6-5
CASAPGLARNEQFF
TGTGCCAGCGCCCCGGGGCTAGCGCGGAATGAGCAGTTCTTC
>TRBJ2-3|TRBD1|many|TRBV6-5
CASSSSGTGNLKVYF
TGTGCCAGCAGTTCGTCCGGGACAGGGAACCTTAAGGTGTATTTT
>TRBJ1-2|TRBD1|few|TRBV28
CASTPQTGHQGYTF
TGTGCCAGCACCCCCCAGACAGGGCATCAGGGCTACACCTTC
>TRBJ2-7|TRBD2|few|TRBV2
CASSVPGLAGYEQYF
TGTGCCAGCAGTGTCCCCGGACTAGCGGGTTACGAGCAGTACTTC
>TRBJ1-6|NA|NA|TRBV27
CASSPRGNSPLHF
TGTGCCAGCAGCCCACGGGGTAATTCACCCCTCCACTTT
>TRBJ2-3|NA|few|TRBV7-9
CASSSKRQPTDTQYF
TGTGCCAGCAGCTCAAAACGCCAACCCACAGATACGCAGTATTTT
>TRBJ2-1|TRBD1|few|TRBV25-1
CASRQNTGVNEQFF
TGTGCCAGCAGACAAAACACAGGGGTAAATGAGCAGTTCTTC
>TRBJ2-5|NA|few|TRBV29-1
CSVAGAGETQYF
TGCAGCGTTGCGGGGGCGGGAGAGACCCAGTACTTC
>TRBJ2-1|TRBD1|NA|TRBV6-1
CASSSLTGSSDEQFF
TGTGCCAGCAGTTCCTTGACAGGGAGTAGTGATGAGCAGTTCTTC
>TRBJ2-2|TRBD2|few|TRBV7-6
CASSAGGDTGELFF
TGTGCCAGCAGTGCCGGGGGGGACACCGGGGAGCTGTTTTTT
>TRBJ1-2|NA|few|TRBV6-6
CASSSRSGPNNYGYTF
TGTGCCAGCAGTAGTCGGTCGGGACCGAATAACTATGGCTACACCTTC
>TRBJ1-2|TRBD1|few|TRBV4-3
CASSPGGGLANYGYTF
TGCGCCAGCAGCCCAGGGGGCGGCTTGGCAAACTATGGCTACACCTTC
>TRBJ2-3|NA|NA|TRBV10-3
CAISAQAAHSDTQYF
TGTGCCATCAGTGCGCAGGCCGCGCACTCAGATACGCAGTATTTT
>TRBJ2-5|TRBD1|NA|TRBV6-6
CASSLTGGPETQYF
TGTGCCAGCAGTCTAACAGGGGGTCCAGAGACCCAGTACTTC
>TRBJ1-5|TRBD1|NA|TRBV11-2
CASSKGAERAPRQPQHF
TGTGCCAGCAGTAAGGGGGCAGAGAGGGCACCGCGTCAGCCCCAGCATTTT
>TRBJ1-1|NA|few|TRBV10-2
CASRRNTEAFF
TGCGCCAGCCGGAGGAACACTGAAGCTTTCTTT
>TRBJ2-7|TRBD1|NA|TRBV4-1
CASSREDRPGDEQYF
TGCGCCAGCAGCCGAGAGGACAGGCCTGGGGACGAGCAGTACTTC
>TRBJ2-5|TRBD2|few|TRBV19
CASSLSLAGEKTQYF
TGTGCCAGTAGTCTAAGTCTGGCGGGGGAGAAGACCCAGTACTTC
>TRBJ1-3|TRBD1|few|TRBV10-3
CAISERAGGEGNTIYF
TGTGCCATCAGTGAGAGGGCAGGGGGCGAAGGAAACACCATATATTTT